This TCR beta chain was found in a study of blood T cells in healthy people across ages. Comment on this clonotype: Its antigen is not known.

The second PCR ran about 6 to 12 cycles with a sample-barcoded 5' primer and J-beta primers. Each CDR3 protein gets one entry after TCRdb re-called the 5' RACE reads with MiXCR. This sample yields hundreds of thousands of distinct CDR3 sequences, of which 20% to 25% are seen a single time; less than 25% belongs to the top ten. J gave up 3 bases and V 10 bases, and 12 bases lay outside the gene matches. The CDR3 is 16 amino acids. In germline, CDR1 is ENHRY, CDR2 SYGVKD. Study results and limitations: Age showed a roughly linear inverse relationship with TCR beta diversity per million T cells. Considered underestimates were the diversity estimates obtained from one million T cells. Long-lived donors carried more naive CD4+ cells and greater diversity than aged donors.

The sequencing sample was made of blood. V usage is TRBV10-3 and J usage is TRBJ2-3, with 11 bases matching TRBD2. This sequence originates from a man aged 65 to 85 in good health. The CDR3 protein is CASLSGRALGTDTQYF. The CDR3 DNA follows: TGTGCCAGCCTTAGCGGGAGGGCCTTAGGGACAGATACGCAGTATTTT.